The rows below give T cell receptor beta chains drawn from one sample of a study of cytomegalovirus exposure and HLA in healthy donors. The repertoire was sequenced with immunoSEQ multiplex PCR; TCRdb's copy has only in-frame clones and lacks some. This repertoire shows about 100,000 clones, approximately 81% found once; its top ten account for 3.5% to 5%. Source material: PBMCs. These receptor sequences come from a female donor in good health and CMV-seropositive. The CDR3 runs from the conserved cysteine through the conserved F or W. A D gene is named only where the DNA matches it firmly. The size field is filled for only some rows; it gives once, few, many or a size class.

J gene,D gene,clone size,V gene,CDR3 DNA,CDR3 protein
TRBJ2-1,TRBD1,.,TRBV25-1,TGTGCCAGCAGTGAAATTGAAGAGGGGGCGGGCGAGAATGAGCAGTTCTTC,CASSEIEEGAGENEQFF
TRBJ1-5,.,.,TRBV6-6,TGTGCCAGCAGCACGGGGGTTTTCAATCAGCCCCAGCATTTT,CASSTGVFNQPQHF
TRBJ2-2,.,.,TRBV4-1,TGCGCCAGCAGCCAAACTACTACAGGGTCCGGGGAGCTGTTTTTT,CASSQTTTGSGELFF
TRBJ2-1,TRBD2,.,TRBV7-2,TGTGCCAGCAGCTCTGGGACTAGCGGGAGGAATGAGCAGTTCTTC,CASSSGTSGRNEQFF
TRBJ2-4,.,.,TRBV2,TGTGCCAGCCTGGCCCTAGGGGGGGGAAGAGCCAAAAACATTCAGTACTTC,CASLALGGGRAKNIQYF
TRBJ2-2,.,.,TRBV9,TGCGCCAGCAGCCCCCGGGACTTCCACACCGGGGAGCTGTTTTTT,CASSPRDFHTGELFF
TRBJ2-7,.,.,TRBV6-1,TGTGCCAGCAGCGACAGCTACGAGCAGTACTTC,CASSDSYEQYF
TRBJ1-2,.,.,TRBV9,TGTGCCAGCAGCGCCCCCAGGCGAGGCTACACCTTC,CASSAPRRGYTF
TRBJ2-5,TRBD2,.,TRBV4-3,TGCGCCAGCAGCCCTCGGACTAGCGGGGGAGAGACCCAGTACTTC,CASSPRTSGGETQYF
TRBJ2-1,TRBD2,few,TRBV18,TGTGCCAGCTCACGCCAACTAGCGGGATACTACAATGAGCAGTTCTTC,CASSRQLAGYYNEQFF
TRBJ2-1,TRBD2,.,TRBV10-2,TGCGCCAGCAGTGAGCCCCCCCTAGCGGAAGAGCAGTTCTTC,CASSEPPLAEEQFF
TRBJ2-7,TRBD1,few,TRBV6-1,TGTGCCAGCACCACAGGGGCTGAGCACGAGCAGTACTTC,CASTTGAEHEQYF
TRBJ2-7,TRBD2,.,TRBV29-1,TGCAGCGTTGCTCCGGGACGGGGGGCCTACGAGCAGTACTTC,CSVAPGRGAYEQYF
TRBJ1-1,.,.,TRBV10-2,TGCGCCAGCAGGGGGACCACAGGGCTGGCTTTCTTT,CASRGTTGLAFF
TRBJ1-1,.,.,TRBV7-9,TGTGCCAGCAGCTCCCCATATAACCCGGGGGGTGCTTTCTTT,CASSSPYNPGGAFF
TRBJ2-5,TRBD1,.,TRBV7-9,TGTTCCAGCAACCATTATCTATTAGGACAGGGGCAAGAGACCCAGTACTTC,CSSNHYLLGQGQETQYF
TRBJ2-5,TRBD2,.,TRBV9,TGTGCCAGCAGCGTAGTGCCTAGCGGGACTCAAGAGACCCAGTACTTC,CASSVVPSGTQETQYF
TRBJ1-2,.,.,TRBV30,TGTGCCTGGAGCCGACTTACAGGGTTGGGCTACACCTTC,CAWSRLTGLGYTF
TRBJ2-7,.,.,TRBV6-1,TGTGCCAGCAGTGGCAGGCTCTCCTACGAGCAGTACTTC,CASSGRLSYEQYF
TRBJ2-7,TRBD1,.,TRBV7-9,TGTTCCAGCAGCCCACCGGGACAGGGGGCCCACGAGCAGTACTTC,CSSSPPGQGAHEQYF
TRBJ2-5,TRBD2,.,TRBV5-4,TGTGCCAGCAGCCCGGGGGGGGAGACCCAGTACTTC,CASSPGGETQYF
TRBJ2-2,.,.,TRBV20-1,TGCAGTGCCCGCACCGGGGAGCTGTTTTTT,CSARTGELFF
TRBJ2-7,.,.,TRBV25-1,TGTGCCAGCAGTGATTCCCCTTCGGGGTTCTACGAGCAGTACTTC,CASSDSPSGFYEQYF
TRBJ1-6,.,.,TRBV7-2,TGTGCCAGCAGCTCTACGAATTCACCCCTCCACTTT,CASSSTNSPLHF
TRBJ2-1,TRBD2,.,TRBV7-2,TGTGCCAGCAGCTTAACTAGCGGGGGACCCTACAATGAGCAGTTCTTC,CASSLTSGGPYNEQFF
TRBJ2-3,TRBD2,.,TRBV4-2,TGTGCCAGCAGCCAAGAGGGACTAGCGGGAGATACGCAGTATTTT,CASSQEGLAGDTQYF
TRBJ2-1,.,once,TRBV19,TGTGCCAGTAGTAAAGGGGGCGGGGCCAGCTCCTACAATGAGCAGTTCTTC,CASSKGGGASSYNEQFF
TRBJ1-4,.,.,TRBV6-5,TGTGCCAGCAGTTACTCGGGCCTAGGAGGAGGGGAAAAACTGTTTTTT,CASSYSGLGGGEKLFF
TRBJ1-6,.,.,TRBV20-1,TGCAGTGCTCCAGCGCGGGGTACCCTCCACTTT,CSAPARGTLHF
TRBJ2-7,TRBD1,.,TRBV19,TGTGCCAGTAGTATTGACAGGGGAAGTTACGAGCAGTACTTC,CASSIDRGSYEQYF
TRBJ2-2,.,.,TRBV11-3,TGTGCCAGACTACAGGTGGTCCATAGCAAGGACACCGGGGAGCTGTTTTTT,CARLQVVHSKDTGELFF
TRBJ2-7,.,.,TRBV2,TGTGCCAGCAGTGACCAGGGGCCGGGCGAGCAGTACTTC,CASSDQGPGEQYF
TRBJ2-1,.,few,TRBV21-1,TGTGCCAGCAGCAAAGCGCTAATCAATGAGCAGTTCTTC,CASSKALINEQFF
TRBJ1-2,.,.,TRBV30,TGTGCCTGGAGACAGGGCTTCTATGGCTACACCTTC,CAWRQGFYGYTF
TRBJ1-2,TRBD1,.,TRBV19,TGTGCCAGTAGTTTCCCGGGACAGTTCTATGGCTACACCTTC,CASSFPGQFYGYTF
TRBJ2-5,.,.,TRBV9,TGTGCCAGCAGCGCATCTCACAGGGAGACCCAGTACTTC,CASSASHRETQYF
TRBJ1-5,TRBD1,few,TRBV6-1,TGTGCCAGCAGTGAAGGAGGGGGCGCGGGACAGCCCCAGCATTTT,CASSEGGGAGQPQHF
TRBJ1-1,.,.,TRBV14,TGTGCCAGCAGCCAAGATGCTTTTGGGAGGGACGGAGCTTTCTTT,CASSQDAFGRDGAFF
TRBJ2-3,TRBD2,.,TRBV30,TGTGCCTGGAGCGGACTAGCGGGAGTGCGGTATTTT,CAWSGLAGVRYF
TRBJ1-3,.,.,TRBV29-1,TGCAGCGTCCAAAAGGGAGACTCTGGAAACACCATATATTTT,CSVQKGDSGNTIYF
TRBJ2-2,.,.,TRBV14,TGTGCCAGCAGCCCGATACAGGGCGCGGACACCGGGGAGCTGTTTTTT,CASSPIQGADTGELFF
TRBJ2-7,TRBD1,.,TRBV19,TGTGCCAGTAGTATCGGGCAGGGGGCATACGAGCAGTACTTC,CASSIGQGAYEQYF
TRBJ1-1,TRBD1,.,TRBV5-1,TGCGCCAGCAGGAGGGGCGACAGGGACACTGAAGCTTTCTTT,CASRRGDRDTEAFF
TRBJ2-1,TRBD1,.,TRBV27,TGTGCCAGCAGTTTTTGGTTAGGGGACAGGGGGGCCAATGAGCAGTTCTTC,CASSFWLGDRGANEQFF
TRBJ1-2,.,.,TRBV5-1,TGCGCCAGCAGCCTGGGGGCAGGGCAAAACACAGCTAACTATGGCTACACCTTC,CASSLGAGQNTANYGYTF
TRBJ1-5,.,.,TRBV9,TGTGCCAGCAGCGTAGGACAGTACCCCAATCAGCCCCAGCATTTT,CASSVGQYPNQPQHF
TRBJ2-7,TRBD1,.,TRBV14,TGTGCCAGCAGCCACGTCCGGGACAGGGGATTCCCCTACGAGCAGTACTTC,CASSHVRDRGFPYEQYF
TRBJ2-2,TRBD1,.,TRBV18,TGTGCCAGCTCACGGGACAGAAGTAACACCGGGGAGCTGTTTTTT,CASSRDRSNTGELFF
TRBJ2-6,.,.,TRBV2,TGTGCCAGCTGGGCGTGGATCTCTGGGGCCAACGTCCTGACTTTC,CASWAWISGANVLTF
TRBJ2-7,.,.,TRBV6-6,TGTGCCAGCAGTCCCGAGAGATACGAGCAGTACTTC,CASSPERYEQYF
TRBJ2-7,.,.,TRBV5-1,TGCGCCAGCAGCTTCGACAGTACCACCTCCTACGAGCAGTACTTC,CASSFDSTTSYEQYF
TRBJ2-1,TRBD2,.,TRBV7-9,TGTGCCAGCAGCTTAGGCCTGCGGGGGAGCTACAATGAGCAGTTCTTC,CASSLGLRGSYNEQFF
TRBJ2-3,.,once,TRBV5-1,TGCGCCAGCAGCCCGGAGGGACAGTCCACAGATACGCAGTATTTT,CASSPEGQSTDTQYF
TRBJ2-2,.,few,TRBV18,TGTGCCAGCTCACCATTCCAGGTCCCGGACACCGGGGAGCTGTTTTTT,CASSPFQVPDTGELFF
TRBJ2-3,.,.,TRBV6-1,TGTGCCAGCAGTGCAAGCGGAAGCACAGATACGCAGTATTTT,CASSASGSTDTQYF
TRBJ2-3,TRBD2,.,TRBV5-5,TGTGCCAGCACGTTCTACCCGGCTAGCGGGGGGGGTGATACGCAGTATTTT,CASTFYPASGGGDTQYF
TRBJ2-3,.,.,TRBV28,TGTGCCAGCAGTCCTTCGAGAACGGCAGATACGCAGTATTTT,CASSPSRTADTQYF